The text below deals with one T cell receptor beta chain. The sample is drawn from a study of blood T cell repertoires in COVID-19. Across the whole study: The United States, Italy and Spain provided the acute and convalescent COVID-19 samples.

The CDR3 runs 17 residues. With 1 base clipped from V and 4 bases from J, the junction kept 10 bases outside the gene matches. Germline V gene data show CDR1 as SEHNR and CDR2 as FQNEAQ (reference sequence). As processed by the authors: The assay estimated nucleated cells by amplifying reference gene primers. Sequencing was performed with immunoSEQ multiplex PCR; in TCRdb, only in-frame clones are kept and a portion is missing. That table gives V, J and clone size, and the DNA gave D and trimming. The sample carries around 330,000 clones, about 85% recorded once. The TCR sequence derives from a woman in her twenties or thirties who had been exposed to COVID-19. The J gene is TRBJ2-3, the V gene TRBV7-9; 8 bases match TRBD2. Sample: PBMCs or T cells enriched from blood (not recorded which). CDR3 bases: TGTGCCAGCAGCTTAGTCCAGGTCGGGGGGGCATCAGATACGCAGTATTTT. Its translation is CASSLVQVGGASDTQYF.